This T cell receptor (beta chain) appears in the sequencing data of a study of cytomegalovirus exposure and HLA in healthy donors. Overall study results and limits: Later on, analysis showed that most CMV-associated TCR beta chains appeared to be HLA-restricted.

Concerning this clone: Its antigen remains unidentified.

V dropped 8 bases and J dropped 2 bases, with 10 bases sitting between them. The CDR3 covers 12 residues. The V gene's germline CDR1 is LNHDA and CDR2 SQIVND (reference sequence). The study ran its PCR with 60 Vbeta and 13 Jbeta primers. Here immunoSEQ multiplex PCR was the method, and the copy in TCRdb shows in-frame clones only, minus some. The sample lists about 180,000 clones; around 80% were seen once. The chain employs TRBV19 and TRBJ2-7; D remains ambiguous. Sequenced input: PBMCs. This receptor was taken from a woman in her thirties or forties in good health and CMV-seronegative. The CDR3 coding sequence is TGTGCCAGTGCCGACTGGACCTACGAGCAGTACTTC. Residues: CASADWTYEQYF.